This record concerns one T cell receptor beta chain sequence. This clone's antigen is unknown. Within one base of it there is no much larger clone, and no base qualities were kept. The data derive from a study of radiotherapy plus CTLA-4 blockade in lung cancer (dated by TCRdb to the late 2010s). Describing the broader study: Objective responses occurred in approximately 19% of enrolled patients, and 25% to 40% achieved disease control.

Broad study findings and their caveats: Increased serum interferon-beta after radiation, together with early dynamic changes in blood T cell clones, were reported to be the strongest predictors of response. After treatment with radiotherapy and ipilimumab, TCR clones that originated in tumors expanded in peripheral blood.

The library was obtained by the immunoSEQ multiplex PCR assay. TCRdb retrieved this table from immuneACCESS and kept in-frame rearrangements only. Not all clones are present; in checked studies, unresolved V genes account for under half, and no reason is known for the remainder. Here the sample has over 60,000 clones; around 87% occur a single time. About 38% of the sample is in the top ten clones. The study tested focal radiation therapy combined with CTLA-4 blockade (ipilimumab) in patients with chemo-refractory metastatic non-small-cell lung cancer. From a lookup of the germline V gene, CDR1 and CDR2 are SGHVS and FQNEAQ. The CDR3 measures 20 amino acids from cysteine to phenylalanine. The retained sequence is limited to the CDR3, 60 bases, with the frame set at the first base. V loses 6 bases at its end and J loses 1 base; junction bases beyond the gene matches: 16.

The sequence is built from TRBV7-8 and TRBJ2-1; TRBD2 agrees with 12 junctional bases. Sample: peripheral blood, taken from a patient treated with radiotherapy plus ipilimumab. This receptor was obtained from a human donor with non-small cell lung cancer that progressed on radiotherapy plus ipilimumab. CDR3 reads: CASSSYLGLAGKASYNEQFF. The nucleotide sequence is TGTGCCAGCAGTTCATACCTAGGACTAGCGGGAAAAGCATCCTACAATGAGCAGTTCTTC. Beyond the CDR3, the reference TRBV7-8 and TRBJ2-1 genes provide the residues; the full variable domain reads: GAGVSQSPRYKVAKRGQDVALRCDPISGHVSLFWYQQALGQGPEFLTYFQNEAQLDKSGLPSDRFFAERPEGSVSTLKIQRTQQEDSAVYLCASSSYLGLAGKASYNEQFFGPGTRLTVL.